This TCR beta chain was captured by sequencing in a study of control samples from healthy donors and cancer patients. The repertoire was sequenced with immunoSEQ multiplex PCR; TCRdb's copy has only in-frame clones and lacks some. The sample contains some 65,000 clones, 75% to 90% of which appear only once. Germline V gene lookup returns CDR1 LNHDA and CDR2 SQIVND (reference sequence). V lost 3 bases and J 8 bases, leaving 8 bases between the germline ends. CDR3 length: 13 residues. The sequenced sample consisted of PBMCs. The source of this sequence is a woman aged 45-65 years with lung cancer. J is TRBJ1-6 and V is TRBV19; perhaps TRBD1 as D (5 bases). The CDR3 is CASSIGGDSPLHF. Here the CDR3 DNA reads TGTGCCAGTAGTATCGGGGGAGATTCACCCCTCCACTTT.